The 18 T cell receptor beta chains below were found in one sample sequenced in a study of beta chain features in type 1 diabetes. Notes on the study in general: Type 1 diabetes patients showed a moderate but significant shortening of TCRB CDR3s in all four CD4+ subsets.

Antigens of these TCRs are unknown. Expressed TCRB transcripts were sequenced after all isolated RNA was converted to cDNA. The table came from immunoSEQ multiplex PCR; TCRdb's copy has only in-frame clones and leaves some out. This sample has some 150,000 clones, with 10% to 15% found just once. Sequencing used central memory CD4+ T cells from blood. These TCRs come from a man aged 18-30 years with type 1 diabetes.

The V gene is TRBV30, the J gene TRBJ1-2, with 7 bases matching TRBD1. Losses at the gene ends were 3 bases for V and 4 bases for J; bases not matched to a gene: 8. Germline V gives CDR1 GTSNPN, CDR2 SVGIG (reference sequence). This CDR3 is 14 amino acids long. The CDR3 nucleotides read TGTGCCTGGAGGGGGACAGCCTTGTTCTATGGCTACACCTTC. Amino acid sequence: CAWRGTALFYGYTF.

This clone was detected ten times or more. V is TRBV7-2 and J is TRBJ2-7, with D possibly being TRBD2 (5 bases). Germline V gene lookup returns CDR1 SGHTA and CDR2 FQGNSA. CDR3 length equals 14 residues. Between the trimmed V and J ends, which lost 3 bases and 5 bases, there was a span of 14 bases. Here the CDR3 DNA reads TGTGCCAGCAGCTTTATGCTAGCCGGGGACGAGCAGTACTTC. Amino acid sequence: CASSFMLAGDEQYF.

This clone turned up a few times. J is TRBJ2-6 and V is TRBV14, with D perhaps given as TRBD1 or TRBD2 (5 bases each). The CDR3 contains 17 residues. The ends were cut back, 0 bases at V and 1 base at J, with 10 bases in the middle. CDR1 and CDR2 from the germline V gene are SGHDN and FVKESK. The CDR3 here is CASSQDWGSSGANVLTF. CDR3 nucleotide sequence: TGTGCCAGCAGCCAAGATTGGGGGTCATCTGGGGCCAACGTCCTGACTTTC.

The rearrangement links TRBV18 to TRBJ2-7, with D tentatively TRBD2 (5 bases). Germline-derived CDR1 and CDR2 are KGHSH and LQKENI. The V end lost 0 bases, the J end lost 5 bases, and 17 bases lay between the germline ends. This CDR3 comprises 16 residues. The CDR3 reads CASSPPSTGTWDEQYF. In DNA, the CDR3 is TGTGCCAGCTCACCACCAAGTACGGGAACTTGGGACGAGCAGTACTTC.

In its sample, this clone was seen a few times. This CDR3 reads CASSISGGGNEQFF. Written as DNA, the CDR3 is TGTGCCAGCAGTATAAGCGGGGGAGGCAATGAGCAGTTCTTC. The chain links TRBV6-1 to TRBJ2-1, with 8 bases identical to TRBD2. CDR1 and CDR2 (germline): MNHNS, SASEGT. V shed 5 bases and J 6 bases; nucleotides not matched to a gene: 6. There are 14 residues in the CDR3.

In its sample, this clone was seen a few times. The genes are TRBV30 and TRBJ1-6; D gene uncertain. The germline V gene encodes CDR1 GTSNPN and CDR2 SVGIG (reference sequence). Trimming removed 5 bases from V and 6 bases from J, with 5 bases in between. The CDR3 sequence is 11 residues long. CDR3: CAWGSNSPLHF. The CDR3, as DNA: TGTGCCTGGGGCTCTAATTCACCCCTCCACTTT.

CDR3 amino acids: CSVASGRTEAFF. CDR3 in DNA: TGCAGCGTTGCAAGCGGGCGTACTGAAGCTTTCTTT. The chain carries TRBV29-1 and TRBJ1-1, with D hard to call. V was cut by 4 bases and J by 5 bases, with 11 bases left in between. Germline assignment: CDR1 SQVTM and CDR2 ANQGSEA. CDR3 size: 12 residues. The whole variable domain, filled in from reference TRBV29-1 and TRBJ1-1, reads SAVISQKPSRDICQRGTSLTIQCQVDSQVTMMFWYRQQPGQSLTLIATANQGSEATYESGFVIDKFPISRPNLTFSTLTVSNMSPEDSSIYLCSVASGRTEAFFGQGTRLTVV.

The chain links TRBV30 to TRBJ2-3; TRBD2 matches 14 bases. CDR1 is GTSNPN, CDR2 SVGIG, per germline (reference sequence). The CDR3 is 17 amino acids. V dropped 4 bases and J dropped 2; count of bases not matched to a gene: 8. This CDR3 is CAWNIPGLAGDTDTQYF. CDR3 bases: TGTGCCTGGAATATTCCGGGACTAGCGGGAGACACAGATACGCAGTATTTT.

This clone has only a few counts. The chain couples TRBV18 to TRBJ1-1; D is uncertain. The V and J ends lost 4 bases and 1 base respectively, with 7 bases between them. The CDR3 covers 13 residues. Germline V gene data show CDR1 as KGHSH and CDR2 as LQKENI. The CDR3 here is CASSRGRNTEAFF. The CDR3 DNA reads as TGTGCCAGCTCACGCGGAAGGAACACTGAAGCTTTCTTT.

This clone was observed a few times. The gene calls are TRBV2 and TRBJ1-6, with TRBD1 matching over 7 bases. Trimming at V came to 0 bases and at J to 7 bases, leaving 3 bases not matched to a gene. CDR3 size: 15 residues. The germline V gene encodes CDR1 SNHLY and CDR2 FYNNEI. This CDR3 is CASSEAGQLNSPLHF. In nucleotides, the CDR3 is TGTGCCAGCAGTGAAGCGGGACAGCTAAATTCACCCCTCCACTTT.

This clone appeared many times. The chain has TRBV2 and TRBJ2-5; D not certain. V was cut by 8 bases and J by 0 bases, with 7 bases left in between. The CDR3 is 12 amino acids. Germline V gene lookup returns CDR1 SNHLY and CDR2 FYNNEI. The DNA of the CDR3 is TGTGCCAGCGGTCGGTACCAAGAGACCCAGTACTTC. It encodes CASGRYQETQYF.

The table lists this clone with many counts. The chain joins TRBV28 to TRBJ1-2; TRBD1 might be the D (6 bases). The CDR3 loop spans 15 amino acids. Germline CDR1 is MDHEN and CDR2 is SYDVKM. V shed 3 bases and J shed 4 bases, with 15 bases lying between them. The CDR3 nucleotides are TGTGCCAGCAGTTTCCCGGCGGGACAACTCTATGGCTACACCTTC. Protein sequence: CASSFPAGQLYGYTF.

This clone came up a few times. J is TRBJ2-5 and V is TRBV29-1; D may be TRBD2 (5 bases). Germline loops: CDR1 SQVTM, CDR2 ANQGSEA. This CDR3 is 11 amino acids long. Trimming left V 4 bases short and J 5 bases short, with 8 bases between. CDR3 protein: CSVGPGETQYF. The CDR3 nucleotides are TGCAGCGTTGGGCCGGGGGAGACCCAGTACTTC.

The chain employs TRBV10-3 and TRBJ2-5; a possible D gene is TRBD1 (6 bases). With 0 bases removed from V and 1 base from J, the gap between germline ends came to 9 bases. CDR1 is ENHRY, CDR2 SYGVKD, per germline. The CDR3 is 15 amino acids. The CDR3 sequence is CAISESKGVQETQYF. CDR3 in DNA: TGTGCCATCAGTGAGTCGAAGGGGGTCCAAGAGACCCAGTACTTC.

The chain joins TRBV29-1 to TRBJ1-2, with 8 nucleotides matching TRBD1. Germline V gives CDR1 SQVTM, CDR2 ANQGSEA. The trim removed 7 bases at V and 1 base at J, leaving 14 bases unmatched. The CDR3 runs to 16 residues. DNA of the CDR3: TGCAGCGCCCGATCCGGGACAGGATTAGTTAACTATGGCTACACCTTC. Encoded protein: CSARSGTGLVNYGYTF.

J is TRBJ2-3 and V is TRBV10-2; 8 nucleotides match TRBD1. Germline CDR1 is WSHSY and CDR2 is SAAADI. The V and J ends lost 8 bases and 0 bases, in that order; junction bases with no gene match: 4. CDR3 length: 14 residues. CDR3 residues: CASLWTGSTDTQYF. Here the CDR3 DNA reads TGCGCCAGCTTATGGACAGGGAGCACAGATACGCAGTATTTT.

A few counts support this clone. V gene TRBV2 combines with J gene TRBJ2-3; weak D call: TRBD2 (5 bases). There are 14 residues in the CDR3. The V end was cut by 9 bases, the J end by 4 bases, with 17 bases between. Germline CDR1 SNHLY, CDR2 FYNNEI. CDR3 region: CARGTRRGPDTQYF. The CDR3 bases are TGTGCCAGAGGCACTAGAAGAGGGCCAGATACGCAGTATTTT.

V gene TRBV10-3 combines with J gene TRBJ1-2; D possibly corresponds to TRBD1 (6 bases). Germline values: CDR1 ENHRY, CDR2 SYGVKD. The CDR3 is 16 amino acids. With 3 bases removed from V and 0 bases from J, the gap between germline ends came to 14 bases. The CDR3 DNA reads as TGTGCCATCAGTGAAGGGCAGGGGATGTCTAACTATGGCTACACCTTC. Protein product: CAISEGQGMSNYGYTF.